The next 24 T cell receptor beta chains were all read from a single sample in a study of post-analysis software for immune sequencing data. General study findings and limits: Relative to controls, patients had five TRBV segments at higher frequency, with TRBV5-6, TRBV5-1 and TRBV20-1 among these.

These TCRs' antigens remain unknown. TCR beta cDNA libraries had unique molecular identifiers. TCRdb ran MiXCR on the PCR reads and lists one entry per CDR3 protein. The sample lists about 210,000 distinct CDR3 sequences; roughly 28% were seen once. The specimen was blood. The origin of the receptors is a girl younger than 18 with multiple sclerosis.

This clonotype was seen ten or more times. The chain couples TRBV25-1 to TRBJ1-2; D uncertain. Germline CDR1 and CDR2: MGHDK and SYGVNS. The CDR3 contains 14 residues. V was trimmed by 4 bases and J by 4 bases, leaving 13 bases between them. DNA for the CDR3: TGTGCCAGCAGTGCCGTTGGAGCCCCCTATGGCTACACCTTC. Amino acid sequence: CASSAVGAPYGYTF.

Remarks on this clonotype: One junction end does not reproduce the germline sequence, and a read error may be involved. This CDR3 reads CASPPKYEQYF. The CDR3, as DNA: TGTGCCAGCCCACCAAAGTACGAGCAGTACTTC. The V gene is TRBV18, the J gene TRBJ2-7; D remains ambiguous. The germline V gene encodes CDR1 KGHSH and CDR2 LQKENI. The CDR3 contains 11 residues. Full variable domain (remainder filled in from reference TRBV18 and TRBJ2-7): NAGVMQNPRHLVRRRGQEARLRCSPMKGHSHVYWYRQLPEEGLKFMVYLQKENIIDESGMPKERFSAEFPKEGPSILRIQQVVRGDSAAYFCASPPKYEQYFGPGTRLTVT.

This clonotype has a count of ten or more. The chain recombines TRBV27 with TRBJ2-7; either TRBD1 or TRBD2 may fit D (5 bases each). Germline V gene sequence: CDR1 MNHEY, CDR2 SMNVEV (reference sequence). V was trimmed by 1 base and J by 3 bases, leaving 10 bases between them. This CDR3 has 14 amino acids. The CDR3 DNA reads TGTGCCAGCAGTTTATGGGGGAAGGACTACGAGCAGTACTTC. It translates to CASSLWGKDYEQYF.

The chain couples TRBV19 to TRBJ2-5, with TRBD1 as a possible D gene (6 bases). Germline CDR1 and CDR2: LNHDA and SQIVND (reference sequence). V was trimmed by 6 bases and J by 1 base, leaving 9 bases between them. The CDR3 contains 13 residues. The DNA of the CDR3 is TGTGCCAGTAGACAGGGCCCCCAAGAGACCCAGTACTTC. Residues: CASRQGPQETQYF.

In its sample, this clonotype was seen many times. The chain carries TRBV4-1 and TRBJ2-7, with 9 nucleotides matching TRBD1. From germline, CDR1 is MGHRA and CDR2 YSYEKL. V shed 0 bases, J shed 1 base, and the junction held 4 bases outside the gene matches. The CDR3 has 16 amino acids. As DNA, the CDR3 is TGCGCCAGCAGCCAAGAGGTGGGACAGGGATCCTACGAGCAGTACTTC. It translates to CASSQEVGQGSYEQYF.

Regarding this clonotype: Because it lacks the conserved phenylalanine or tryptophan at the end, this CDR3 is likely a read error. The gene calls are TRBV4-1 and TRBJ2-3, with D tentatively TRBD1 (5 bases). The germline gives CDR1 MGHRA, CDR2 YSYEKL. Trimming pared 4 bases from V and 3 bases from J, leaving 23 bases between. The CDR3 totals 18 residues. The CDR3 DNA reads as TGCGCCAGCAGCCCCCAGGGCGGCTCCCAAAGGGTAACAGATACGCAGTATATT. This encodes CASSPQGGSQRVTDTQYI.

This clonotype came up many times. V usage is TRBV20-1 and J usage is TRBJ2-3, with D hard to call. V lost 0 bases, J lost 3 bases, and 16 bases lay in between. The CDR3 contains 16 residues. Germline V gene sequence: CDR1 DFQATT, CDR2 SNEGSKA (reference sequence). CDR3 loop: CSARDRSAPLTDTQYF. The CDR3 nucleotides are TGCAGTGCTAGAGATCGGTCAGCACCTTTAACAGATACGCAGTATTTT.

The rearrangement joins TRBV25-1 to TRBJ2-6; possible D gene TRBD1, 6 bases. Germline V gene sequence: CDR1 MGHDK, CDR2 SYGVNS. This CDR3 spans 17 amino acids. V was shortened by 6 bases and J by 0 bases, with 15 bases between the two germline ends. The CDR3 region is CASRKTGSLSGANVLTF. In nucleotides, the CDR3 is TGTGCCAGCAGGAAGACAGGATCCCTCTCTGGGGCCAACGTCCTGACTTTC.

This chain connects TRBV20-1 to TRBJ1-1, with D unclear. The CDR3 loop spans 10 amino acids. Germline V gene data show CDR1 as DFQATT and CDR2 as SNEGSKA (reference sequence). Trimming stripped 7 bases from V and 13 bases from J, with 16 bases between. CDR3 sequence: CSVSGRRVFF. The CDR3 coding sequence is TGCAGTGTTAGTGGGCGGCGAGTTTTCTTT.

This clonotype was observed many times. The rearrangement joins TRBV7-9 to TRBJ1-6; D is unclear. Germline V gene data show CDR1 as SEHNR and CDR2 as FQNEAQ (reference sequence). V lost 6 bases, J lost 8 bases, and 23 bases lay in between. The CDR3 sequence is 17 residues long. CDR3 DNA sequence: TGTGCCAGCAGAACCCGGACTAAACGGCCCCCTCATTCACCCCTCCACTTT. Its protein product is CASRTRTKRPPHSPLHF.

This clonotype was counted only a few times. The chain combines TRBV25-1 with TRBJ2-7; 8 nucleotides align to TRBD1. Germline assignment: CDR1 MGHDK and CDR2 SYGVNS. The CDR3 runs 15 residues. The ends lost 0 bases at V and 1 base at J; junction bases unmatched: 2. The chain's CDR3 is CASSEYWTGSYEQYF. The CDR3 DNA reads as TGTGCCAGCAGTGAATATTGGACAGGGTCCTACGAGCAGTACTTC.

CDR3: CASSGGENTEAFF. The CDR3 region has the DNA TGCGCCAGCAGCGGAGGAGAGAACACTGAAGCTTTCTTT. The V gene is TRBV5-1, the J gene TRBJ1-1; no reliable D call. The germline V and J ends were trimmed by 4 bases and 1 base, with 8 bases remaining between them. There are 13 residues in the CDR3. Germline V gene sequence: CDR1 SGHRS, CDR2 YFSETQ.

The CDR3 loop is CASQGRNAASTDTQYF. CDR3 nucleotides: TGCGCCAGTCAGGGTCGTAACGCTGCTAGCACAGATACGCAGTATTTT. The chain uses TRBV5-1 and TRBJ2-3; a possible D gene is TRBD1 (5 bases). The CDR3 length is 16 residues. The germline gives CDR1 SGHRS, CDR2 YFSETQ. Deletions cut 8 bases from V and 0 bases from J, with 19 bases between.

This clonotype was observed a handful of times. The chain employs TRBV3-1 and TRBJ1-1, with unresolved D. V was trimmed by 3 bases and J by 1 base, leaving 9 bases between them. The CDR3 contains 14 residues. Looked up from germline, CDR1 is LGHDT and CDR2 is YNNKEL (reference sequence). CDR3: CASSHGRRNTEAFF. DNA of the CDR3: TGTGCCAGCAGCCATGGACGCCGGAACACTGAAGCTTTCTTT. Complete variable domain (other parts from reference TRBV3-1 and TRBJ1-1): DTAVSQTPKYLVTQMGNDKSIKCEQNLGHDTMYWYKQDSKKFLKIMFSYNNKELIINETVPNRFSPKSPDKAHLNLHINSLELGDSAVYFCASSHGRRNTEAFFGQGTRLTVV.

Concerning this clonotype: The junction shows a germline mismatch at one end, possibly a read error. This CDR3 reads CSVGDTAEVFF. CDR3 DNA sequence: TGCAGCGTTGGCGACACAGCTGAAGTTTTCTTT. This chain joins TRBV29-1 and TRBJ1-1; D is unclear. Germline V gene data show CDR1 as SQVTM and CDR2 as ANQGSEA. This CDR3 comprises 11 residues.

Many counts were recorded for this clonotype. V is TRBV29-1 and J is TRBJ2-1; possible D gene TRBD2, 5 bases. The CDR3 has 15 residues. The germline V and J ends were trimmed by 4 bases and 7 bases, with 20 bases remaining between them. Germline lookup yields CDR1 SQVTM and CDR2 ANQGSEA. CDR3 amino acids: CSVGKGASGGNEQFF. In DNA form, the CDR3 reads TGCAGCGTTGGGAAAGGAGCCTCGGGCGGGAATGAGCAGTTCTTC.

This clonotype was counted ten times or more. This chain joins TRBV5-1 and TRBJ2-7; TRBD2 matches at 9 bases. The germline gives CDR1 SGHRS, CDR2 YFSETQ. The CDR3 extends over 19 amino acids. Germline trimming cut 0 bases from V and 2 bases from J; bases unmatched to any gene: 15. The CDR3 here is CASSLEIVPRSGGPYEQYF. CDR3 nucleotides: TGCGCCAGCAGCTTGGAGATTGTGCCTCGTAGCGGGGGTCCCTACGAGCAGTACTTC.

The rearrangement joins TRBV5-1 to TRBJ2-2; TRBD2 aligns across 7 bases. From germline, CDR1 is SGHRS and CDR2 YFSETQ. The CDR3 contains 15 residues. With 2 bases clipped from V and 4 bases from J, the junction kept 5 bases outside the gene matches. DNA of the CDR3: TGCGCCAGCAGCTTTACGGCGGGAGCCACCGGGGAGCTGTTTTTT. Protein sequence: CASSFTAGATGELFF.

Here the CDR3 DNA reads TGTGCCAGCAACCACCTGGGCGCAGCCTCCTACGAGCAGTACTTC. Translated: CASNHLGAASYEQYF. The chain couples TRBV3-1 to TRBJ2-7; no firm D call. V lost 7 bases and J lost 0, with 16 bases in between. CDR3 size: 15 residues. CDR1 and CDR2 (germline): LGHDT, YNNKEL (reference sequence).

Comment on this clonotype: A much larger clone lies one base from this, so it may be a read error. The chain is built from TRBV5-5 and TRBJ2-1, with TRBD2 matching 11 bases. The CDR3 contains 15 residues. Germline V lookup: CDR1 SGHKS, CDR2 YYEKEE (reference sequence). Here the CDR3 DNA reads TGTACCAGCAGCTGGACTAGCGGGTCCTACAATGAGCAGTTCTTC. This encodes CTSSWTSGSYNEQFF.

The chain uses TRBV4-1 and TRBJ1-1, with 7 positions matching TRBD1. Germline assignment: CDR1 MGHRA and CDR2 YSYEKL. This CDR3 is 15 amino acids long. After removal of 1 base from V and 3 bases from J, the junction contained 5 bases not matched to a gene. The CDR3, as DNA: TGCGCCAGCAGCCAAGCTGTGACAGGGTACACTGAAGCTTTCTTT. Translated, it gives CASSQAVTGYTEAFF.

At least ten counts were recorded for this clonotype. CDR3 amino acids: CSAVSLAGFTDTQYF. The CDR3 DNA follows: TGCAGTGCCGTATCACTAGCGGGGTTTACAGATACGCAGTATTTT. The V and J genes are TRBV20-1 and TRBJ2-3, with TRBD2 matching 10 bases. The CDR3 consists of 15 residues. Per the germline V gene, CDR1 is DFQATT and CDR2 is SNEGSKA (reference sequence). Trimming cost V 6 bases and J 3 bases; bases outside gene matches: 9.

This clonotype appeared once. It may be a read error: a sequence one base away is much more abundant. V usage is TRBV29-1 and J usage is TRBJ1-2; the D is unclear. The CDR3 covers 11 residues. The germline gives CDR1 SQVTM, CDR2 ANQGSEA. CDR3 DNA: TGCAGCGCTCAAAGCGGGTCTGGCTGCACCTTC. This codes for CSAQSGSGCTF.

This clonotype was counted at least ten times. The rearrangement joins TRBV27 to TRBJ2-1; 14 bases map to TRBD2. The V gene end was trimmed by 3 bases and the J gene end by 7 bases; junction bases not matched to a gene: 8. The germline gives CDR1 MNHEY, CDR2 SMNVEV (reference sequence). The CDR3 contains 17 residues. This CDR3 is CASSFRMTSGRVNEQFF. The CDR3 DNA reads as TGTGCCAGCAGTTTCCGAATGACTAGCGGGAGGGTAAATGAGCAGTTCTTC.